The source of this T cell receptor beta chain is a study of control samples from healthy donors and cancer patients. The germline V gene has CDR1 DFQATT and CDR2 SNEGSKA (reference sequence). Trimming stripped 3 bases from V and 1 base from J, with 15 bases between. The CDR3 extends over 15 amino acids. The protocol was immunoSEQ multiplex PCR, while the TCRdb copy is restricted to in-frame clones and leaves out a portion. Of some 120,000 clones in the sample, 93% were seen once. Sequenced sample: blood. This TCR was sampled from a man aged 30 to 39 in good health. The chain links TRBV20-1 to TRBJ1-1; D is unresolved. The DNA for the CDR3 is TGCAGTGCTAGTAATATGGTGGTTGGGAACACTGAAGCTTTCTTT. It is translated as CSASNMVVGNTEAFF.